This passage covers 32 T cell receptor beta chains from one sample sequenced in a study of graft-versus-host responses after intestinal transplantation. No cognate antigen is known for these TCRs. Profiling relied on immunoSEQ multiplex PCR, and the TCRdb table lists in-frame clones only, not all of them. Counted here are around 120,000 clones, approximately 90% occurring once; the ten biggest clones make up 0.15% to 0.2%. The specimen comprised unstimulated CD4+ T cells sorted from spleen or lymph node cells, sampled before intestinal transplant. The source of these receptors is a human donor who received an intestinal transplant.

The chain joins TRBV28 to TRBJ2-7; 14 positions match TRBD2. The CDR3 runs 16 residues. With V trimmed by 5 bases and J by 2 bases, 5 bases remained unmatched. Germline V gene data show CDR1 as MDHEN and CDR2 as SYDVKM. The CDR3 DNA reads TGTGCCAGCAGTCCAAGACTAGCGGGAGGGCCCTACGAGCAGTACTTC. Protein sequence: CASSPRLAGGPYEQYF.

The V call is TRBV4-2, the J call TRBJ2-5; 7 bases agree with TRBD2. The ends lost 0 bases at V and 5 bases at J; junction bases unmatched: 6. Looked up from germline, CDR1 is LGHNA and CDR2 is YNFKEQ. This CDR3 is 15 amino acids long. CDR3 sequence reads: CASSQEQLGGETQYF. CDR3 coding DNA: TGTGCCAGCAGCCAAGAACAGCTCGGGGGGGAGACCCAGTACTTC.

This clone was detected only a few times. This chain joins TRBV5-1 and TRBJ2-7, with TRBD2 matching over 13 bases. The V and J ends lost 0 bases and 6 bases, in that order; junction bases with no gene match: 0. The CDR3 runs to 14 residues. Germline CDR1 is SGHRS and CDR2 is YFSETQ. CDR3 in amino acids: CASSLGLAGGEQYF. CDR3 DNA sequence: TGCGCCAGCAGCTTGGGACTAGCGGGAGGCGAGCAGTACTTC.

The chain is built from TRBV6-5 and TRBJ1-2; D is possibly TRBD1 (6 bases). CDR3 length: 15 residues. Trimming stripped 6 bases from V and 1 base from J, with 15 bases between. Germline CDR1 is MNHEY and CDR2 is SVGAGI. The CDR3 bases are TGTGCCAGCAGCCTCCGGAGAGGGGGTAACTATGGCTACACCTTC. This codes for CASSLRRGGNYGYTF.

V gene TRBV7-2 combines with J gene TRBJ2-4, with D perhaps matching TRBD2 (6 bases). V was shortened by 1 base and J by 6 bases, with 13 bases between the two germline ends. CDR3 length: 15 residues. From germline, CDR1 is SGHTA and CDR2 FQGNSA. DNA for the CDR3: TGTGCCAGCAGCTTAGGTTTGGGGGGTCCAAACATTCAGTACTTC. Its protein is CASSLGLGGPNIQYF.

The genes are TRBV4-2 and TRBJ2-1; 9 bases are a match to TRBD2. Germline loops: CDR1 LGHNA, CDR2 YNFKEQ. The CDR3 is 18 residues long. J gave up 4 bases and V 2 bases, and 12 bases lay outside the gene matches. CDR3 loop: CASSQRGDTSGPYNEQFF. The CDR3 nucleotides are TGTGCCAGCAGCCAACGTGGGGACACTAGCGGGCCGTACAATGAGCAGTTCTTC.

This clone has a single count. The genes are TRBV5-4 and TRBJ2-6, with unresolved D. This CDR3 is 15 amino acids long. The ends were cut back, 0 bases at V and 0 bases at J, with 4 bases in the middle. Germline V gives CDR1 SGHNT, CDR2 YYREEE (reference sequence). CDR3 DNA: TGTGCCAGCAGCTTGGGGGCCTCTGGGGCCAACGTCCTGACTTTC. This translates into CASSLGASGANVLTF.

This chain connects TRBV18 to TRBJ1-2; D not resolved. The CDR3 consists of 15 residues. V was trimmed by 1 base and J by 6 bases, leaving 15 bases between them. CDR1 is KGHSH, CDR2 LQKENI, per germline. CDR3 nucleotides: TGTGCCAGCTCACCACGCATTGGGCAGGTCGATGGCTACACCTTC. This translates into CASSPRIGQVDGYTF.

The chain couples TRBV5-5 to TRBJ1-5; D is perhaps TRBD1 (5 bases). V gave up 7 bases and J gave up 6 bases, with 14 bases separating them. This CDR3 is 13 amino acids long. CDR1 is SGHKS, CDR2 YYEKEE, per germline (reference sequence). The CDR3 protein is CASGLGVGQPQHF. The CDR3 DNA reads TGTGCCAGCGGGTTAGGGGTGGGTCAGCCCCAGCATTTT. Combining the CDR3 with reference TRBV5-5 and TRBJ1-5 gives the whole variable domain DAGVTQSPTHLIKTRGQQVTLRCSPISGHKSVSWYQQVLGQGPQFIFQYYEKEERGRGNFPDRFSARQFPNYSSELNVNALLLGDSALYLCASGLGVGQPQHFGDGTRLSIL.

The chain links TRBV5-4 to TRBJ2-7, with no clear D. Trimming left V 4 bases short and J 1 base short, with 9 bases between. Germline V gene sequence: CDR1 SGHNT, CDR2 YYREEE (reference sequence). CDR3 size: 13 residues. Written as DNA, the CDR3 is TGTGCCAGCAGCCTCAGGCCATCCTACGAGCAGTACTTC. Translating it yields CASSLRPSYEQYF.

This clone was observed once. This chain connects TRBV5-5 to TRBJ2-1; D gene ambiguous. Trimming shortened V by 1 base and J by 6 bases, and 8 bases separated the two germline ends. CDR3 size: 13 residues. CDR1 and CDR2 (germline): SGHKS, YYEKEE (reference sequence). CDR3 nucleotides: TGTGCCAGCAGCTTGTTCACGGGCAATGAGCAGTTCTTC. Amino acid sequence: CASSLFTGNEQFF.

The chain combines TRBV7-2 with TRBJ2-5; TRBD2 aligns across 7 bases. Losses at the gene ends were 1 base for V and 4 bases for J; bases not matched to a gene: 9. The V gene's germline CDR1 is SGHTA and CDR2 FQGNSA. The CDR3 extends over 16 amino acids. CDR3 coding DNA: TGTGCCAGCAGCTTAGATCGCCTAGGCGGGGGAGAGACCCAGTACTTC. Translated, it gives CASSLDRLGGGETQYF. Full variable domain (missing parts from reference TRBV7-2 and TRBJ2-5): GAGVSQSPSNKVTEKGKDVELRCDPISGHTALYWYRQSLGQGLEFLIYFQGNSAPDKSGLPSDRFSAERTGGSVSTLTIQRTQQEDSAVYLCASSLDRLGGGETQYFGPGTRLLVL.

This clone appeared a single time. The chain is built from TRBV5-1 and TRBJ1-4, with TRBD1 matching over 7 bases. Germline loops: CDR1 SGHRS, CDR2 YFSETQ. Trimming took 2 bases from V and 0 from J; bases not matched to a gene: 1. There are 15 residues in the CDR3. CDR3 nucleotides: TGCGCCAGCAGCTTAACAGGGGCAACTAATGAAAAACTGTTTTTT. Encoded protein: CASSLTGATNEKLFF. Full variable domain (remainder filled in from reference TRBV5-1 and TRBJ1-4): KAGVTQTPRYLIKTRGQQVTLSCSPISGHRSVSWYQQTPGQGLQFLFEYFSETQRNKGNFPGRFSGRQFSNSRSEMNVSTLELGDSALYLCASSLTGATNEKLFFGSGTQLSVL.

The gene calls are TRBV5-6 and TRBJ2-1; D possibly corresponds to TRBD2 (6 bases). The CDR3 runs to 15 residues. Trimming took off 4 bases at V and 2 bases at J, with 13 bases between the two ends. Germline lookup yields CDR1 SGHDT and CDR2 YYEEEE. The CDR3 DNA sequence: TGTGCCAGCAGCGCGGACGGGAGAGCCTACAATGAGCAGTTCTTC. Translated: CASSADGRAYNEQFF.

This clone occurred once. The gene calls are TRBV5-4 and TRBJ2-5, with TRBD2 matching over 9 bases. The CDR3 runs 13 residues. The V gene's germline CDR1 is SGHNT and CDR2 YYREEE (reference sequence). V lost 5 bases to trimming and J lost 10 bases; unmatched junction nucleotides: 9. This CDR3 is CASRSSGGQGQYF. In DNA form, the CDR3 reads TGTGCCAGCAGGTCCAGCGGGGGGCAGGGCCAGTACTTC.

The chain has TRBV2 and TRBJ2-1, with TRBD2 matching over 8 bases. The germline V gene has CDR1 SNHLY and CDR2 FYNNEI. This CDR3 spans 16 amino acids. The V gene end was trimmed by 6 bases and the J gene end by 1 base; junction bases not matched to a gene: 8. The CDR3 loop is CASRSIAGLSYNEQFF. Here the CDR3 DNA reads TGTGCCAGCAGAAGTATAGCGGGGTTATCCTACAATGAGCAGTTCTTC. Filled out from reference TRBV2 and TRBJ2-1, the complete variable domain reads EPEVTQTPSHQVTQMGQEVILRCVPISNHLYFYWYRQILGQKVEFLVSFYNNEISEKSEIFDDQFSVERPDGSNFTLKIRSTKLEDSAMYFCASRSIAGLSYNEQFFGPGTRLTVL.

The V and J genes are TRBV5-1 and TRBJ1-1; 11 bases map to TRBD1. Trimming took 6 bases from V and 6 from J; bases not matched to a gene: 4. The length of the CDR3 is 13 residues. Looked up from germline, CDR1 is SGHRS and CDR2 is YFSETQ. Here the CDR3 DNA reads TGCGCCAGCAACGGACAGGGGGCGGCTGAAGCTTTCTTT. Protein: CASNGQGAAEAFF.

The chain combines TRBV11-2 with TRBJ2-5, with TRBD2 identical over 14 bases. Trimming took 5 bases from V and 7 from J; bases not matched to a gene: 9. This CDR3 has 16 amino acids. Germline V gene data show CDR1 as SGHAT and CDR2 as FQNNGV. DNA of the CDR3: TGTGCCAGCAGCCTCAAGACTAGCGGGAGGGCCGGGACCCAGTACTTC. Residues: CASSLKTSGRAGTQYF.

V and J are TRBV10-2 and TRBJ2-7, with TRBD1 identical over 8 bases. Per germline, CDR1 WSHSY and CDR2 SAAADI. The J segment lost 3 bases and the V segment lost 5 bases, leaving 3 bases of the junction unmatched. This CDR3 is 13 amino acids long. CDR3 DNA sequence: TGCGCCAGCAGTAGGACAGGGTACTACGAGCAGTACTTC. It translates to CASSRTGYYEQYF.

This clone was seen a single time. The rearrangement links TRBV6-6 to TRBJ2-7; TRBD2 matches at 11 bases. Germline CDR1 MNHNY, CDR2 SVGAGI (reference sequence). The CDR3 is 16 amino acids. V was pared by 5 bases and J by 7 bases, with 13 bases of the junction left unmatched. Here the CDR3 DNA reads TGTGCCAGCAGTCCCCCACTAGCGGGGGCCTTGGGGGAGCAGTACTTC. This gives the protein CASSPPLAGALGEQYF.

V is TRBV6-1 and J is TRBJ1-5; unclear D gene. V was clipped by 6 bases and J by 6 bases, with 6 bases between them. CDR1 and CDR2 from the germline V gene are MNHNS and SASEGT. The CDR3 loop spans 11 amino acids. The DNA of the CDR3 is TGTGCCAGCAGCAGCGTTCAGCCCCAGCATTTT. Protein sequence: CASSSVQPQHF.

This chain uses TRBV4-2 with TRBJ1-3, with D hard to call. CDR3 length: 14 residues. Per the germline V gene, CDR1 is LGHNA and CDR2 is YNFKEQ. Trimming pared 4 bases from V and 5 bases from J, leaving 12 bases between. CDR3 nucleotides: TGTGCCAGCAGCCCGTACCCAGACAGAAACACCATATATTTT. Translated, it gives CASSPYPDRNTIYF.

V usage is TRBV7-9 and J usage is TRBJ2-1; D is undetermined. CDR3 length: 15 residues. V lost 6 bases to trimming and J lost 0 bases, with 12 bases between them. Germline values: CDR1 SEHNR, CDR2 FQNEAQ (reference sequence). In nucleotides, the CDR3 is TGTGCCAGCAGAAAGACTTACTTCTCCTACAATGAGCAGTTCTTC. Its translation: CASRKTYFSYNEQFF.

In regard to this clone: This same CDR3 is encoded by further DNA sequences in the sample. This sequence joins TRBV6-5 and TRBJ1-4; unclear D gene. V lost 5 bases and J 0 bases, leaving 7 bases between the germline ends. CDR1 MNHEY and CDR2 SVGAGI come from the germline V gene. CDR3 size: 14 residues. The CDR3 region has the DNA TGTGCCAGCAGTCGCGGGGCAACTAATGAAAAACTGTTTTTT. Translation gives CASSRGATNEKLFF.

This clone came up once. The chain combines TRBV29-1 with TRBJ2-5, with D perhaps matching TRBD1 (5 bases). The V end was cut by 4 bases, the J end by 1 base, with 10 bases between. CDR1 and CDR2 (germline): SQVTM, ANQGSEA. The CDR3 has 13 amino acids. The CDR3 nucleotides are TGCAGCGTTGGGGGCAGGGCCCAAGAGACCCAGTACTTC. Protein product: CSVGGRAQETQYF.

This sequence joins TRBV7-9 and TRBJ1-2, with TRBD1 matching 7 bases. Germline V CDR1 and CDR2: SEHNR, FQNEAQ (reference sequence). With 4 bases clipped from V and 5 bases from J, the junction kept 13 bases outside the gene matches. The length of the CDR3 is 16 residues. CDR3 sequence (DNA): TGTGCCAGCAGCTCCGAACAGGGGCCCTCGGGGTATGGCTACACCTTC. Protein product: CASSSEQGPSGYGYTF.

This chain's CDR3 is CASSPASPNYGYTF. CDR3 sequence (DNA): TGTGCCAGCAGCCCCGCGAGCCCTAACTATGGCTACACCTTC. This sequence joins TRBV6-5 and TRBJ1-2; no clear D. V lost 6 bases and J lost 0, with 11 bases in between. CDR3 length: 14 residues. Germline assignment: CDR1 MNHEY and CDR2 SVGAGI.

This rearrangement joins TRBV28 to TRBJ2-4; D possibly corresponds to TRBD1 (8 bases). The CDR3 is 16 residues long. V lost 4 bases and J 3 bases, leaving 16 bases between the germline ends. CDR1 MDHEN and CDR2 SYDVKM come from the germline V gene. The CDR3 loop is CASSYTQGGVKNIQYF. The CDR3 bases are TGTGCCAGCAGTTACACACAGGGGGGGGTCAAAAACATTCAGTACTTC.

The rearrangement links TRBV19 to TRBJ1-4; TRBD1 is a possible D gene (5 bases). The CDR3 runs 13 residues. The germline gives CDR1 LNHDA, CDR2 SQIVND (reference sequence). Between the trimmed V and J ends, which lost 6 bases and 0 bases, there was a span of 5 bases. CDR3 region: CASRTATNEKLFF. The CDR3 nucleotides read TGTGCCAGTAGGACAGCAACTAATGAAAAACTGTTTTTT.

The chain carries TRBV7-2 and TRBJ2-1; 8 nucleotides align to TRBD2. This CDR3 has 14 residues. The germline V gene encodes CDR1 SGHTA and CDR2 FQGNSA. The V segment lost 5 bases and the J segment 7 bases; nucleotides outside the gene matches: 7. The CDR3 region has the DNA TGTGCCAGCAGCCCTCAGCGGGGGTTGAATGAGCAGTTCTTC. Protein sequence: CASSPQRGLNEQFF.

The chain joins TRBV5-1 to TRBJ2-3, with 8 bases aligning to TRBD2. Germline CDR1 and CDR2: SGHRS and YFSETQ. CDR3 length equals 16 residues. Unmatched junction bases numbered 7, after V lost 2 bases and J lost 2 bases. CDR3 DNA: TGCGCCAGCAGCTTTTGGAGCGGGGGATACACAGATACGCAGTATTTT. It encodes CASSFWSGGYTDTQYF.

The CDR3 bases are TGTGCCAGCAGCTGGACTAGCGGGACCGGGGAGCTGTTTTTT. Amino acid sequence: CASSWTSGTGELFF. The genes are TRBV7-7 and TRBJ2-2; 11 nucleotides match TRBD2. Germline CDR1 reads SSHAT; CDR2 reads FNYEAQ (reference sequence). V lost 4 bases, J lost 5 bases, and 0 bases stayed unmatched. This CDR3 is 14 amino acids long.